The rows below give T cell receptor beta chains drawn from one sample of a study of graft-versus-host responses after intestinal transplantation. Their target antigens are unknown. The repertoire was sequenced with immunoSEQ multiplex PCR; TCRdb's copy has only in-frame clones and lacks some. This sample carries roughly 110,000 clones, approximately 86% of them seen once, and the ten largest clones take roughly 0.71%. The starting material was unstimulated CD4+ T cells sorted from spleen or lymph node cells, obtained before transplant. All receptors come from a human donor who was the organ donor for an intestinal transplant. The CDR3 runs from the conserved cysteine through the conserved F or W. The order of the fields is clone size, J gene, V gene, D gene, CDR3 protein, CDR3 DNA. A D gene is named only where the DNA matches it firmly. The listing skips clone size in some rows; elsewhere it reads once, few, many or a size class.

- | TRBJ2-5 | TRBV18 | - | CASSPPLPLETQYF | TGTGCCAGCTCACCACCGCTCCCTCTCGAGACCCAGTACTTC
- | TRBJ1-4 | TRBV6-1 | - | CASSTQGPANEKLFF | TGTGCCAGCAGTACACAGGGTCCGGCTAATGAAAAACTGTTTTTT
few | TRBJ2-7 | TRBV6-6 | TRBD2 | CASSSPGLAYEQYF | TGTGCCAGCAGTTCACCGGGACTAGCTTACGAGCAGTACTTC
- | TRBJ2-1 | TRBV18 | - | CASSLTRNEQFF | TGTGCCAGCTCACTGACTAGGAATGAGCAGTTCTTC
- | TRBJ2-1 | TRBV19 | - | CASSIQDSHSYNEQFF | TGTGCCAGTAGTATTCAGGACAGCCACTCCTACAATGAGCAGTTCTTC
- | TRBJ1-1 | TRBV5-4 | - | CASSLSDRLNTEAFF | TGTGCCAGCAGCTTATCGGACAGATTGAACACTGAAGCTTTCTTT
- | TRBJ1-5 | TRBV4-2 | - | CASSQERQQPQHF | TGTGCCAGCAGCCAAGAGAGGCAGCAGCCCCAGCATTTT
once | TRBJ2-7 | TRBV29-1 | - | CSARIRTSSYEQYF | TGCAGCGCCCGAATTAGAACGAGCTCCTACGAGCAGTACTTC
- | TRBJ2-7 | TRBV6-1 | - | CASTKKGRPYEQYF | TGTGCCAGCACCAAAAAGGGGCGCCCATACGAGCAGTACTTC
- | TRBJ2-3 | TRBV7-2 | - | CASSLAGASTDTQYF | TGTGCCAGCAGCTTAGCGGGGGCTAGCACAGATACGCAGTATTTT
- | TRBJ1-5 | TRBV7-6 | - | CASSYGRNQPQHF | TGTGCCAGCAGCTACGGCCGAAATCAGCCCCAGCATTTT
- | TRBJ2-7 | TRBV4-1 | - | CASSQDEGPTYEQYF | TGCGCCAGCAGCCAAGATGAAGGACCGACCTACGAGCAGTACTTC
- | TRBJ2-3 | TRBV10-1 | TRBD2 | CASSGTSADTQYF | TGCGCCAGCTCCGGGACTAGCGCAGATACGCAGTATTTT
- | TRBJ2-7 | TRBV5-8 | - | CASSLGGGGSTEQYF | TGTGCCAGCAGCTTGGGGGGTGGAGGGAGTACCGAGCAGTACTTC
- | TRBJ2-2 | TRBV29-1 | - | CSAEARKNTGELFF | TGCAGCGCCGAGGCCCGGAAGAACACCGGGGAGCTGTTTTTT
few | TRBJ1-4 | TRBV7-9 | - | CASSLGTGEEKLFF | TGTGCCAGCAGCTTGGGTACAGGAGAAGAAAAACTGTTTTTT
- | TRBJ1-2 | TRBV27 | - | CASSLGQRLDYTF | TGTGCCAGCAGTTTAGGCCAGAGGCTGGACTACACCTTC
- | TRBJ2-7 | TRBV5-4 | TRBD2 | CASQLWGGTPGEQYF | TGTGCCAGCCAACTATGGGGGGGGACCCCTGGGGAGCAGTACTTC
- | TRBJ1-1 | TRBV29-1 | - | CSVDKGGGTEACF | TGCAGCGTTGATAAAGGGGGGGGGACTGAAGCTTGCTTT
- | TRBJ2-5 | TRBV7-2 | - | CASSLATGQETQHF | TGTGCCAGCAGCTTAGCGACAGGCCAAGAGACCCAGCACTTC
- | TRBJ2-1 | TRBV9 | TRBD2 | CASSVALAGGDNEQFF | TGTGCCAGCAGCGTAGCACTAGCGGGGGGGGACAATGAGCAGTTCTTC
- | TRBJ2-7 | TRBV7-2 | TRBD2 | CASSALRTSGGYYEQYF | TGTGCCAGCAGCGCCCTCCGGACTAGCGGGGGCTACTACGAGCAGTACTTC
- | TRBJ2-3 | TRBV10-2 | - | CASSESTAGPDSTDTQYF | TGCGCCAGCAGTGAGTCTACGGCGGGGCCCGATAGCACAGATACGCAGTATTTT
- | TRBJ1-6 | TRBV7-2 | TRBD1 | CASSPGWTGSSYNSPLHF | TGTGCCAGCAGCCCAGGCTGGACAGGGAGCTCCTATAATTCACCCCTCCACTTT
- | TRBJ2-7 | TRBV18 | TRBD1 | CASSPAGQGGYEQYF | TGTGCCAGCTCACCTGCGGGACAGGGAGGCTACGAGCAGTACTTC
- | TRBJ2-2 | TRBV19 | - | CASSITELAANTGELFF | TGTGCCAGTAGTATTACCGAACTAGCAGCGAACACCGGGGAGCTGTTTTTT
- | TRBJ1-5 | TRBV6-5 | - | CASSPLEGTSQPQHF | TGTGCCAGCAGTCCCCTCGAGGGTACGTCTCAGCCCCAGCATTTT
- | TRBJ2-2 | TRBV9 | TRBD2 | CASSVGLAGGRSIGELFF | TGTGCCAGCAGCGTAGGACTAGCGGGAGGGAGAAGTATCGGGGAGCTGTTTTTT
few | TRBJ1-3 | TRBV18 | - | CASSPYTYSGNTIYF | TGTGCCAGCTCACCTTACACCTACTCTGGAAACACCATATATTTT
- | TRBJ2-1 | TRBV5-8 | - | CASSFAFRTAYNEQFF | TGTGCCAGCAGCTTTGCCTTTAGGACCGCATACAATGAGCAGTTCTTC
- | TRBJ1-3 | TRBV6-5 | - | CASSYERVQSGNTIYF | TGTGCCAGCAGTTATGAGAGGGTACAGTCTGGAAACACCATATATTTT
- | TRBJ2-2 | TRBV7-2 | TRBD2 | CASRISGRTNTGELFF | TGTGCCAGCAGGATTAGCGGGAGAACGAACACCGGGGAGCTGTTTTTT
once | TRBJ2-1 | TRBV29-1 | TRBD2 | CSATPAGVNEQFF | TGCAGCGCCACCCCAGCGGGAGTCAATGAGCAGTTCTTC
- | TRBJ2-5 | TRBV2 | TRBD1 | CASSGTGGSVTQYF | TGTGCCAGCAGTGGGACAGGGGGCTCGGTGACCCAGTACTTC
- | TRBJ2-7 | TRBV7-8 | TRBD1 | CASSLAGTGLYEQYF | TGTGCCAGCAGCTTAGCCGGGACAGGGCTCTACGAGCAGTACTTC
- | TRBJ2-5 | TRBV4-2 | - | CASSLEEGSGIETQYF | TGTGCCAGCAGCTTGGAAGAGGGAAGTGGGATAGAGACCCAGTACTTC
- | TRBJ2-3 | TRBV14 | - | CASSQGRRDTQYF | TGTGCCAGCAGCCAGGGGCGGAGAGATACGCAGTATTTT
- | TRBJ2-4 | TRBV11-2 | - | CASSLVPRGGHIQYF | TGTGCCAGCAGCTTAGTGCCAAGGGGGGGACACATTCAGTACTTC
- | TRBJ1-6 | TRBV2 | - | CASSGGGPGSPLHF | TGTGCCAGCAGTGGGGGGGGGCCCGGGTCCCCCCTCCACTTT
- | TRBJ2-1 | TRBV6-5 | TRBD2 | CASSSGTKFHEQFF | TGTGCCAGCAGTTCTGGGACTAAGTTCCATGAGCAGTTCTTC
- | TRBJ2-3 | TRBV6-5 | - | CASSYESRTDTQYF | TGTGCCAGCAGTTACGAGTCCCGCACAGATACGCAGTATTTT
- | TRBJ2-7 | TRBV14 | - | CASSQAGGYEQYF | TGTGCCAGCAGCCAAGCAGGCGGCTACGAGCAGTACTTC
- | TRBJ2-5 | TRBV19 | - | CASSIAALVETQYF | TGTGCCAGTAGTATAGCGGCCCTGGTGGAGACCCAGTACTTC
once | TRBJ1-2 | TRBV7-3 | - | CASSLRTDDYGYTF | TGTGCCAGCAGCTTAAGGACGGACGACTATGGCTACACCTTC
- | TRBJ2-7 | TRBV19 | TRBD2 | CASSSRTSAGYEQYF | TGTGCCAGTAGTAGCCGGACTAGCGCCGGGTATGAGCAGTACTTC
- | TRBJ2-7 | TRBV28 | TRBD2 | CASSSLAGSDEQYF | TGTGCCAGCAGTTCGTTAGCGGGAAGCGACGAGCAGTACTTC
once | TRBJ1-1 | TRBV7-3 | - | CASSPPRNTEAFF | TGTGCCAGCAGCCCCCCAAGGAACACTGAAGCTTTCTTT